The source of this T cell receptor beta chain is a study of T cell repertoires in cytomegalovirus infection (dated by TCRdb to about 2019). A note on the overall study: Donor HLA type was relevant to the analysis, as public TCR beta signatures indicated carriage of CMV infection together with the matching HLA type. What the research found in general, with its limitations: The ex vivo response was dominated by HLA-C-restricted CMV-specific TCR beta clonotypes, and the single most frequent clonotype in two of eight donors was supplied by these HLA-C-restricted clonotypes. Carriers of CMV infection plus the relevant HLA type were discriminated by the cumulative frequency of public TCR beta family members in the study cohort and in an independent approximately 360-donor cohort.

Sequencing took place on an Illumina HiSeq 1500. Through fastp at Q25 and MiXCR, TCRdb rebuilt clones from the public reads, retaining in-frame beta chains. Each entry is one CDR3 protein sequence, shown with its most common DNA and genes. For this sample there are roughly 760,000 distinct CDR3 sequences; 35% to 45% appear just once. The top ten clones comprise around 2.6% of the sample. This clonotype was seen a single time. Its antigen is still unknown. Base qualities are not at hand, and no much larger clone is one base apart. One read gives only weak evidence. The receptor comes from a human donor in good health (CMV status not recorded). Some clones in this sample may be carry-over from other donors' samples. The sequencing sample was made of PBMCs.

The DNA sequence is as follows: TGTGCCAGCAGGAGCGAGAACACCGGGGAGCTGTTTTTT. This gives the protein CASRSENTGELFF. Rearrangement joined TRBV11-2 to TRBJ2-2, with no reliable assignment of the D segment. CDR1 and CDR2 were assigned from the germline V gene as SGHAT and FQNNGV. V sheds 6 bases and J sheds 1 base, leaving 6 bases between their ends. From cysteine to phenylalanine, the CDR3 is 13 amino acids long. This entry keeps only the CDR3 DNA: 39 bases, framed from base 1.